The 14 T cell receptor beta chains listed next were all sequenced from one sample in a study of cytomegalovirus exposure and HLA in healthy donors. PCR amplification relied on 60 Vbeta primers (plus 13 Jbeta primers). Method: immunoSEQ multiplex PCR; TCRdb's copy keeps in-frame clones and lacks some. The table has roughly 140,000 clones, 70% to 85% seen once; the top ten hold 3.5% to 5%. The sample consisted of PBMCs. These receptors all come from a man in his forties in good health and CMV-seropositive.

The chain combines TRBV27 with TRBJ1-1, with D unresolved. Germline CDR1 reads MNHEY; CDR2 reads SMNVEV (reference sequence). V gave up 3 bases and J gave up 4 bases, with 9 bases separating them. This CDR3 has 13 residues. As DNA, the CDR3 is TGTGCCAGCAGTTTTCCGTACTCCACTGAAGCTTTCTTT. Translating gives CASSFPYSTEAFF.

The chain has TRBV11-2 and TRBJ1-6; weak D call: TRBD1 (5 bases). CDR3 size: 15 residues. From germline, CDR1 is SGHAT and CDR2 FQNNGV. The V end lost 5 bases, the J end lost 7 bases, and 15 bases lay between the germline ends. DNA of the CDR3: TGTGCCAGCAGCCAGGGTAGGGGAGGAAATTCACCCCTCCACTTT. The encoded protein is CASSQGRGGNSPLHF.

V usage is TRBV4-1 and J usage is TRBJ2-5; 9 bases line up with TRBD2. This CDR3 spans 16 amino acids. The V gene's germline CDR1 is MGHRA and CDR2 YSYEKL. The trim removed 2 bases at V and 6 bases at J, leaving 10 bases unmatched. CDR3 nucleotide sequence: TGCGCCAGCAGCCAAATTGGACTAGCGATGGAGAAGACCCAGTACTTC. Protein product: CASSQIGLAMEKTQYF.

V gene TRBV4-1 combines with J gene TRBJ1-6, with 9 bases aligning to TRBD1. This CDR3 has 15 residues. V shed 0 bases and J 9 bases; nucleotides not matched to a gene: 3. Germline CDR1 reads MGHRA; CDR2 reads YSYEKL. The CDR3 loop is CASSQDDRGGSPLHF. The CDR3 nucleotides read TGCGCCAGCAGCCAAGATGACAGGGGGGGTTCACCCCTCCACTTT.

The count of this clone is one. V gene TRBV5-8 combines with J gene TRBJ1-1, with TRBD1 matching over 8 bases. The CDR3 loop spans 14 amino acids. CDR1 and CDR2 (germline): SGHTS, YDEGEE. Trimming took 4 bases from V and 10 from J; bases not matched to a gene: 12. Written as DNA, the CDR3 is TGTGCCAGCAGCGCCCGGACAGGGTACGGGGTAGCTTTCTTT. Translated: CASSARTGYGVAFF.

V is TRBV5-4 and J is TRBJ2-1; 12 bases align to TRBD2. Per the germline V gene, CDR1 is SGHNT and CDR2 is YYREEE (reference sequence). This CDR3 has 15 residues. With V trimmed by 4 bases and J by 5 bases, 4 bases remained unmatched. The CDR3 DNA reads TGTGCCAGCAGCCCACTAGCGGGGGGCCACAATGAGCAGTTCTTC. Protein sequence: CASSPLAGGHNEQFF.

Remarks on this clone: Different DNA sequences within this sample yield the same CDR3. The chain recombines TRBV9 with TRBJ2-1; TRBD1 is a possible D gene (6 bases). CDR1 and CDR2 (germline): SGDLS, YYNGEE. V lost 3 bases to trimming and J lost 3 bases, with 10 bases between them. The length of the CDR3 is 14 residues. The CDR3 DNA reads as TGTGCCAGCAGCGGCAGGGGTTACTACAATGAGCAGTTCTTC. Its protein is CASSGRGYYNEQFF.

The chain is built from TRBV6-5 and TRBJ1-1, with 8 positions matching TRBD1. This CDR3 comprises 14 residues. V shed 6 bases, J shed 5 bases, and the junction held 8 bases outside the gene matches. Germline V gene sequence: CDR1 MNHEY, CDR2 SVGAGI. CDR3 nucleotide sequence: TGTGCCAGCAGAAAGGGACAGGTCGGGACTGAAGCTTTCTTT. It is translated as CASRKGQVGTEAFF.

The chain carries TRBV9 and TRBJ2-1; 10 bases are a match to TRBD2. The trim removed 1 base at V and 8 bases at J, leaving 12 bases unmatched. This CDR3 has 17 amino acids. The V gene's germline CDR1 is SGDLS and CDR2 YYNGEE. Here the CDR3 DNA reads TGTGCCAGCAGCGTATCGTCTAGCGGGAGAGGTCGGGATGAGCAGTTCTTC. Protein product: CASSVSSSGRGRDEQFF.

The J gene is TRBJ2-1, the V gene TRBV11-2; maybe TRBD2 (6 bases). The CDR3 loop spans 15 amino acids. Germline CDR1 SGHAT, CDR2 FQNNGV. Trimming stripped 5 bases from V and 9 bases from J, with 20 bases between. The CDR3 reads CASSARGPGAVEQFF. DNA for the CDR3: TGTGCCAGCAGCGCGAGAGGTCCGGGAGCGGTTGAGCAGTTCTTC.

V and J are TRBV7-9 and TRBJ2-3; D not resolved. Trimming took 5 bases from V and 6 from J, leaving 9 bases between them. Germline V gives CDR1 SEHNR, CDR2 FQNEAQ (reference sequence). This CDR3 has 12 residues. The CDR3: CASSTLWDTQYF. The CDR3 DNA sequence: TGTGCCAGCAGCACATTGTGGGATACGCAGTATTTT.

The gene calls are TRBV2 and TRBJ1-4; weak D call: TRBD1 (6 bases). The length of the CDR3 is 16 residues. Germline CDR1 is SNHLY and CDR2 is FYNNEI. V lost 2 bases to trimming and J lost 10 bases, with 20 bases between them. The CDR3: CASSELSRREGGKLFF. The DNA of the CDR3 is TGTGCCAGCAGTGAACTGTCCCGAAGGGAAGGGGGAAAACTGTTTTTT.

As to this clone: Compared with germline, one end of the junction differs, possibly owing to a read error. V gene TRBV9 combines with J gene TRBJ2-7, with D possibly matching TRBD2 (6 bases). The CDR3 runs 14 residues. Germline CDR1 is SGDLS and CDR2 is YYNGEE. In DNA, the CDR3 is TGTGCCAGCAGCGAGGGACTCCTACCCTACGAGCGGTACTTC. This sequence encodes CASSEGLLPYERYF.

Only one count was recorded for this clone. The chain combines TRBV4-1 with TRBJ2-1; perhaps TRBD1 as D (7 bases). Germline-derived CDR1 and CDR2 are MGHRA and YSYEKL. V was clipped by 4 bases and J by 4 bases, with 23 bases between them. The CDR3 length is 18 residues. As DNA, the CDR3 is TGCGCCAGCAGCCCGAGAATAGGACAGGCGACTAGATACAATGAGCAGTTCTTC. Protein product: CASSPRIGQATRYNEQFF.